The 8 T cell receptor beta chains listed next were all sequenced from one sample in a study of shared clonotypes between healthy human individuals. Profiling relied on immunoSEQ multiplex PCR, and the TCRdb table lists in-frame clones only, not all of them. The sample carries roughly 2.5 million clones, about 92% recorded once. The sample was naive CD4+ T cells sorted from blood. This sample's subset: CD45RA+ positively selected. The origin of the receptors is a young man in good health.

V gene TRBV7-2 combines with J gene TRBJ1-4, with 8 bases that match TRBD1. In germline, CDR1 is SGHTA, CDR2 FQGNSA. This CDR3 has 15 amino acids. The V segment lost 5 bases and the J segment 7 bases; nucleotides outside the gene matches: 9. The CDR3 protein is CASSRSTGGGEKLFF. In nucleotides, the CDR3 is TGTGCCAGCAGCCGATCCACAGGGGGAGGTGAAAAACTGTTTTTT.

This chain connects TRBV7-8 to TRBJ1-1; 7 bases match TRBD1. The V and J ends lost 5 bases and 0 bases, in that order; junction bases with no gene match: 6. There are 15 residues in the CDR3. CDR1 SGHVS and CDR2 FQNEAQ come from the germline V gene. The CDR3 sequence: CASSHTGEVNTEAFF. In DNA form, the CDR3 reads TGTGCCAGCAGCCACACAGGGGAGGTGAACACTGAAGCTTTCTTT. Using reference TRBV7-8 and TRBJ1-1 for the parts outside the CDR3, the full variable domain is GAGVSQSPRYKVAKRGQDVALRCDPISGHVSLFWYQQALGQGPEFLTYFQNEAQLDKSGLPSDRFFAERPEGSVSTLKIQRTQQEDSAVYLCASSHTGEVNTEAFFGQGTRLTVV.

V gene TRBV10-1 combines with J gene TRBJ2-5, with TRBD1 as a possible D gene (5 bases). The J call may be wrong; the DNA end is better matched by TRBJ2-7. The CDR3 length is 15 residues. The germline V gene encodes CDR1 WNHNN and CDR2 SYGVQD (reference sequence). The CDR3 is CASSEWQGSTYEQYF. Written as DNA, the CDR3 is TGCGCCAGCAGTGAATGGCAGGGAAGCACCTACGAGCAGTACTTC.

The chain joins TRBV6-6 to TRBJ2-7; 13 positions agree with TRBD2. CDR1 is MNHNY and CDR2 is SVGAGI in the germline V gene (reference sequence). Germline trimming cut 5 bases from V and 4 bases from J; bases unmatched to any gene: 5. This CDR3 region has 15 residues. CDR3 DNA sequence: TGTGCCAGCAGTCCATTGACTAGCGGGAGGTACGAGCAGTACTTC. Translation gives CASSPLTSGRYEQYF.

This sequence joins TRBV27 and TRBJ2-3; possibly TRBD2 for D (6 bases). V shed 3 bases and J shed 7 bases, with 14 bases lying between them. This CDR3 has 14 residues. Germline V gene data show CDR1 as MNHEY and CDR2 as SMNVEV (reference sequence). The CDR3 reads CASSLDGRRNTQYF. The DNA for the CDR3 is TGTGCCAGCAGTTTGGATGGGAGGAGGAATACGCAGTATTTT.

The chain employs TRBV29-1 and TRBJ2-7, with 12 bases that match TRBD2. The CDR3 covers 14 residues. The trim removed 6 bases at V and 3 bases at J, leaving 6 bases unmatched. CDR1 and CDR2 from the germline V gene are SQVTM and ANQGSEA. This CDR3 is CSVKTSGRIYEQYF. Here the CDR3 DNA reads TGCAGCGTCAAGACTAGCGGGAGAATCTACGAGCAGTACTTC.

CDR3 nucleotides: TGTGCCAGCAGCCCACAGGGGGCAGGCGGGGAGCTGTTTTTT. It encodes CASSPQGAGGELFF. The V gene is TRBV7-6, the J gene TRBJ2-2; 9 nucleotides align to TRBD1. Germline trimming cut 5 bases from V and 7 bases from J; bases unmatched to any gene: 5. CDR1 is SGHVS and CDR2 is FNYEAQ in the germline V gene. CDR3 size: 14 residues.

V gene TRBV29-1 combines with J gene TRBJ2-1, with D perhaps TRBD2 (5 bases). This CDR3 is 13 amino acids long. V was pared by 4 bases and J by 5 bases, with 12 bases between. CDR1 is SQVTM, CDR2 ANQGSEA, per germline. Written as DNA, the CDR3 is TGCAGCGTTGTCAGAATCGGGGACAATGAGCAGTTCTTC. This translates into CSVVRIGDNEQFF.